This TCR beta chain was sequenced for a study of control samples from healthy donors and cancer patients. CDR1 is LNHDA, CDR2 SQIVND, per germline (reference sequence). The CDR3 spans 16 residues. The J segment lost 4 bases and the V segment lost 3 bases, leaving 10 bases of the junction unmatched. TCRdb keeps only in-frame clones here, not all; method: immunoSEQ multiplex PCR. The sample lists 150,000 to 180,000 clones, around 96% occurring once. Material: blood. This chain uses TRBV19 with TRBJ1-2, with 8 nucleotides matching TRBD1. This clonotype originated in a man aged 40-49 years in good health. The CDR3 sequence is CASSMDAGDRGYGYTF. CDR3 coding DNA: TGTGCCAGTAGTATGGATGCGGGAGACAGGGGCTATGGCTACACCTTC.